This record covers a single T cell receptor beta chain. The antigen remains unidentified. Germline CDR1 is LNHDA and CDR2 is SQIVND (reference sequence). Germline trimming cut 6 bases from V and 5 bases from J; bases unmatched to any gene: 6. This CDR3 contains 14 residues. The method was immunoSEQ multiplex PCR; TCRdb's version includes in-frame clones alone and lacks a portion of them. This sample has tens of thousands of clones, with about four fifths found just once. Time point reported: week 35, safety follow-up. Doses consisted of 300 ug of mutant IDH1 20-mer peptide each, paired with topical imiquimod. The data derive from a study of a mutant IDH1 vaccine in newly diagnosed glioma. Study-wide context: Pretreatment consisted of radiotherapy, temozolomide, or both, with most receiving both.

The sequencing used PBMCs, collected from a glioma patient whose treatment included an IDH1 peptide vaccine. This TCR came from a man aged 18 to 29 with glioma. The J gene is TRBJ2-2, the V gene TRBV19; 7 bases match TRBD1. CDR3: CASSPGQSTGELFF. In DNA, the CDR3 is TGTGCCAGTAGCCCGGGACAGAGTACCGGGGAGCTGTTTTTT.